This record covers a single T cell receptor beta chain. Antigen specificity is unknown. One entry per CDR3 protein results from TCRdb running MiXCR on the 5' RACE reads. Of tens of thousands of distinct CDR3 sequences in the sample, roughly 28% are singletons; the top ten hold about 3%. Study-level points and caveats: The larger-cohort validation was restricted to a single TCR beta V-J rearrangement rather than whole repertoires.

Trimming removed 5 bases from V and 7 bases from J, with 8 bases in between. CDR3 length: 10 residues. The V gene's germline CDR1 is SQVTM and CDR2 ANQGSEA. Sequencing used tumor-infiltrating memory CD4+ T cells sorted from the breast tumor. Subset: memory CD4+ T cells, CD4+CD45RO+CD25-. The chain uses TRBV29-1 and TRBJ1-2; D is uncertain. The clonotype originates from a female donor with breast cancer. CDR3 coding DNA: TGCAGCGTTTTTGAGGGTGGCTACACCTTC. Amino acid sequence: CSVFEGGYTF.